The clone carrying this T cell receptor beta chain was detected many times. Its antigen is unidentified. These data originate in a study of blood T cells in healthy people across ages. The wider study: Every two T cells gave about one barcoded beta molecule via template switching.

Primed by a sample-barcoded 5' primer and a J-beta primer mix, a second PCR proceeded for 7 to 11 cycles. Each of the samples gave a minimum of 3 million paired-end reads that contained CDR3. TCRdb ran MiXCR on the 5' RACE reads and lists one entry per CDR3 protein. The profile shows 650,000 to 800,000 distinct CDR3 sequences, 52% of them singletons. Study results and limitations: The donors' CMV status was not determined, possibly confounding changes in expanded clonotypes.

Every sample yielded at least 6.5 million isolated PBMCs. The receptor's source is a woman at least 80 years old in good health. Sequenced material: blood.

CDR3 loop: CASSLVLTGGPQNSPLHF. Here the CDR3 DNA reads TGTGCCAGCAGCTTAGTTCTGACAGGGGGCCCACAAAATTCACCCCTCCACTTT. The chain joins TRBV7-9 to TRBJ1-6, with 10 bases fitting TRBD1. CDR3 length equals 18 residues. The germline V gene encodes CDR1 SEHNR and CDR2 FQNEAQ (reference sequence). V trimming: 1 base; J trimming: 7 bases; junction bases outside the gene matches: 10.